These 29 T cell receptor beta chains were all obtained from the same sample, sequenced in a study of blood T cell repertoires in COVID-19. The assay was immunoSEQ multiplex PCR, and TCRdb's table has in-frame clones only and misses some. The sample includes 140,000 to 150,000 clones, about 87% of them seen just once. Sequencing was performed on peripheral blood. The receptors come from a woman between 50 and 59 years old with acute or convalescent COVID-19.

The chain recombines TRBV6-1 with TRBJ1-4; D is perhaps TRBD1 (5 bases). V lost 6 bases and J 0 bases, leaving 11 bases between the germline ends. The CDR3 runs to 15 residues. Per the germline V gene, CDR1 is MNHNS and CDR2 is SASEGT. The CDR3 sequence: CASSGSTATNEKLFF. The CDR3 DNA follows: TGTGCCAGCAGCGGCTCGACAGCAACTAATGAAAAACTGTTTTTT.

This chain links TRBV7-2 with TRBJ1-1, with D unresolved. CDR3 length equals 15 residues. Germline CDR1 reads SGHTA; CDR2 reads FQGNSA. Between the trimmed V and J ends, which lost 1 base and 2 bases, there was a span of 11 bases. CDR3 residues: CASSLGASRNTEAFF. The CDR3 bases are TGTGCCAGCAGCTTAGGGGCCTCCAGAAACACTGAAGCTTTCTTT.

The chain couples TRBV11-2 to TRBJ1-2, with 10 bases identical to TRBD1. The CDR3 runs 13 residues. Germline-derived CDR1 and CDR2 are SGHAT and FQNNGV. Unmatched junction bases numbered 5, after V lost 5 bases and J lost 8 bases. The CDR3 sequence is CASSPTGGGGYTF. The CDR3 region has the DNA TGTGCCAGCAGCCCGACAGGGGGCGGAGGCTACACCTTC.

This rearrangement joins TRBV7-2 to TRBJ2-2; D perhaps matches TRBD2 (5 bases). CDR3 length: 14 residues. Germline lookup yields CDR1 SGHTA and CDR2 FQGNSA. Between the trimmed V and J ends, which lost 5 bases and 5 bases, there was a span of 12 bases. The CDR3 here is CASSPWSGTGELFF. CDR3 bases: TGTGCCAGCAGCCCCTGGTCGGGAACCGGGGAGCTGTTTTTT.

The chain employs TRBV27 and TRBJ1-6, with 7 bases identical to TRBD1. This CDR3 has 15 amino acids. Germline lookup yields CDR1 MNHEY and CDR2 SMNVEV (reference sequence). J gave up 5 bases and V 4 bases, and 5 bases lay outside the gene matches. This CDR3 reads CASSSRQGDNSPLHF. In nucleotides, the CDR3 is TGTGCCAGCAGTTCCCGACAGGGCGATAATTCACCCCTCCACTTT.

About this clone itself: The sample carries other DNA sequences with the same CDR3. The chain couples TRBV6-5 to TRBJ1-1; 11 bases are a match to TRBD1. With V trimmed by 2 bases and J by 5 bases, 1 base remained unmatched. The germline CDR1 and CDR2 sequences are MNHEY and SVGAGI. The CDR3 spans 14 residues. In DNA form, the CDR3 reads TGTGCCAGCAGTTACGGGACAGGGGGTACTGAAGCTTTCTTT. It translates to CASSYGTGGTEAFF.

The rearrangement joins TRBV21-1 to TRBJ1-5; the table assigns TRBD1, which was not confirmed against the DNA. TRBV21-1 is a pseudogene segment. The CDR3 has 14 residues. The CDR3 spells CASSSRDRGRPQHF. As DNA, the CDR3 is TGTGCCAGCAGCTCCCGGGACAGGGGCCGGCCCCAGCATTTT.

The genes are TRBV18 and TRBJ1-4; D possibly corresponds to TRBD1 (5 bases). The CDR3 spans 15 residues. V was clipped by 6 bases and J by 4 bases, with 15 bases between them. Per germline, CDR1 KGHSH and CDR2 LQKENI. CDR3 residues: CASSPREGFNEKLFF. DNA for the CDR3: TGTGCCAGCTCGCCCCGGGAGGGGTTTAATGAAAAACTGTTTTTT.

The gene calls are TRBV29-1 and TRBJ2-1; 13 nucleotides align to TRBD2. This CDR3 comprises 16 residues. Germline V lookup: CDR1 SQVTM, CDR2 ANQGSEA. V gave up 6 bases and J gave up 7 bases; unmatched junction bases: 12. In DNA, the CDR3 is TGCAGCGTCCGAGGGACTAGCGGGATTGCCCCAAATGAGCAGTTCTTC. This translates into CSVRGTSGIAPNEQFF.

The chain combines TRBV19 with TRBJ1-2; 9 positions match TRBD1. This CDR3 is built from 15 residues. Germline values: CDR1 LNHDA, CDR2 SQIVND (reference sequence). V was pared by 5 bases and J by 4 bases, with 8 bases of the junction left unmatched. The CDR3 DNA follows: TGTGCCAGTAGTCCGCCGGGACAGGGTGTCTATGGCTACACCTTC. Translating it yields CASSPPGQGVYGYTF.

The chain recombines TRBV3-1 (or the pseudogene TRBV3-2) with TRBJ1-2, with no clear D. Germline CDR1 reads LGHDT; CDR2 reads YNNKEL (reference sequence). V lost 5 bases and J lost 4, with 8 bases in between. The CDR3 sequence is 12 residues long. The CDR3 region is CASSAGTYGYTF. The DNA for the CDR3 is TGTGCCAGCAGCGCTGGCACCTATGGCTACACCTTC.

In this sample, this clone turned up once. The V gene is TRBV5-1, the J gene TRBJ2-7; D is perhaps TRBD2 (6 bases). Between the trimmed V and J ends, which lost 4 bases and 3 bases, there was a span of 17 bases. This CDR3 is 15 amino acids long. Per the germline V gene, CDR1 is SGHRS and CDR2 is YFSETQ. The CDR3 sequence: CASSLGWGEHYEQYF. The CDR3 DNA sequence: TGCGCCAGCAGCCTGGGATGGGGGGAACACTACGAGCAGTACTTC.

This clone was seen more than once but under ten times. The gene calls are TRBV20-1 and TRBJ1-2, with D possibly matching TRBD1 (5 bases). This CDR3 comprises 14 residues. Germline V gene data show CDR1 as DFQATT and CDR2 as SNEGSKA (reference sequence). V lost 3 bases and J lost 3, with 14 bases in between. In nucleotides, the CDR3 is TGCAGTGCTAGTGGGCAGGGTATGGACTATGGCTACACCTTC. It codes for CSASGQGMDYGYTF.

The rearrangement uses TRBV9 and TRBJ1-1, with 9 bases fitting TRBD1. The ends lost 2 bases at V and 4 bases at J; junction bases unmatched: 3. The CDR3 contains 14 residues. The germline V gene has CDR1 SGDLS and CDR2 YYNGEE. CDR3 nucleotide sequence: TGTGCCAGCAGCGTTACGACAGGGGGCACTGAAGCTTTCTTT. It specifies CASSVTTGGTEAFF.

The rearrangement uses TRBV15 and TRBJ2-7; D gene ambiguous. The CDR3 loop spans 14 amino acids. Germline V lookup: CDR1 LNHNV, CDR2 YYDKDF (reference sequence). Trimming took off 7 bases at V and 1 base at J, with 14 bases between the two ends. The CDR3 loop reads CATTQRLDSYEQYF. The CDR3, as DNA: TGTGCCACCACCCAGAGGTTAGATTCCTACGAGCAGTACTTC.

J is TRBJ2-2 and V is TRBV4-1; no definite D call. The CDR3 contains 16 residues. Germline V lookup: CDR1 MGHRA, CDR2 YSYEKL. V was shortened by 3 bases and J by 1 base, with 12 bases between the two germline ends. CDR3 DNA: TGCGCCAGCAGCCAGTGGGCTAACGAGAACACCGGGGAGCTGTTTTTT. Translated: CASSQWANENTGELFF.

The sample holds a few counts of this clone. This sequence joins TRBV11-3 and TRBJ1-2, with 10 bases matching TRBD1. Trimming took 5 bases from V and 7 from J; bases not matched to a gene: 10. Germline-derived CDR1 and CDR2 are SGHNT and YENEEA. The CDR3 runs 15 residues. The CDR3 DNA reads TGTGCCAGCAGCAGGGGACAGGGGAGTATGAGTGGCTACACCTTC. This sequence encodes CASSRGQGSMSGYTF.

The chain is built from TRBV5-6 and TRBJ2-7; 9 bases are a match to TRBD1. CDR3 length: 14 amino acids. Looked up from germline, CDR1 is SGHDT and CDR2 is YYEEEE. V dropped 4 bases and J dropped 3; count of bases not matched to a gene: 5. CDR3 sequence (DNA): TGTGCCAGCAGCACCGGGACAGGGTACTACGAGCAGTACTTC. Translated: CASSTGTGYYEQYF.

The genes are TRBV7-9 and TRBJ2-1, with 7 bases matching TRBD2. The CDR3 has 14 amino acids. Germline CDR1 SEHNR, CDR2 FQNEAQ (reference sequence). The ends lost 10 bases at V and 4 bases at J; junction bases unmatched: 10. This CDR3 reads CATSPSSGYNEQFF. CDR3 DNA sequence: TGTGCCACCTCCCCCTCTAGCGGTTACAATGAGCAGTTCTTC. The whole variable domain, remainder taken from reference TRBV7-9 and TRBJ2-1, is DTGVSQNPRHKITKRGQNVTFRCDPISEHNRLYWYRQTLGQGPEFLTYFQNEAQLEKSRLLSDRFSAERPKGSFSTLEIQRTEQGDSAMYLCATSPSSGYNEQFFGPGTRLTVL.

The rearrangement links TRBV7-3 to TRBJ2-2; 8 positions match TRBD2. Germline lookup yields CDR1 SGHTA and CDR2 FQGTGA. CDR3 length equals 16 residues. The V segment lost 5 bases and the J segment 7 bases; nucleotides outside the gene matches: 12. CDR3 in DNA: TGTGCCAGCAGCCCCCTCCCCGGCGGGGGGATCGGGGAGCTGTTTTTT. It codes for CASSPLPGGGIGELFF.

V is TRBV10-3 and J is TRBJ1-2, with D maybe TRBD1 (5 bases). The CDR3 length is 14 residues. The germline CDR1 and CDR2 sequences are ENHRY and SYGVKD. V gave up 9 bases and J gave up 4 bases, with 18 bases separating them. The CDR3 reads CAMSGDSRVYGYTF. CDR3 in DNA: TGTGCCATGTCTGGTGACAGTCGAGTCTATGGCTACACCTTC.

The J gene is TRBJ2-2, the V gene TRBV9, with 9 bases lining up with TRBD2. V shed 2 bases and J 5 bases; nucleotides not matched to a gene: 7. Germline V gene data show CDR1 as SGDLS and CDR2 as YYNGEE. The CDR3 sequence is 16 residues long. The CDR3 sequence: CASSVLAGVSTGELFF. In DNA form, the CDR3 reads TGTGCCAGCAGCGTTTTAGCGGGGGTTTCGACCGGGGAGCTGTTTTTT.

In DNA form, the CDR3 reads TGTGCCAGCAGTGAAGCCACAGGCACTTTAAACTATGGCTACACCTTC. Its protein product is CASSEATGTLNYGYTF. The chain couples TRBV6-1 to TRBJ1-2; the D gene is possibly TRBD1 (5 bases). The CDR3 runs to 16 residues. Germline CDR1 MNHNS, CDR2 SASEGT. The V end was cut by 0 bases, the J end by 2 bases, with 13 bases between.

The genes are TRBV3-1 (or the pseudogene TRBV3-2) and TRBJ2-7; D gene ambiguous. Germline assignment: CDR1 LGHDT and CDR2 YNNKEL (reference sequence). This CDR3 region has 15 residues. The V end was cut by 0 bases, the J end by 3 bases, with 12 bases between. The CDR3 is CASSQDTTAGYEQYF. The CDR3 nucleotides read TGTGCCAGCAGCCAAGATACCACCGCCGGCTACGAGCAGTACTTC.

The rearrangement joins TRBV2 to TRBJ1-5; D is perhaps TRBD1 (6 bases). CDR1 is SNHLY and CDR2 is FYNNEI in the germline V gene. The CDR3 length is 15 residues. The germline V and J ends were trimmed by 0 bases and 7 bases, with 13 bases remaining between them. The CDR3 nucleotides are TGTGCCAGCAGTGAAGCGAGGGGGGGGGCGCAGCCCCAGCATTTT. It translates to CASSEARGGAQPQHF.

V is TRBV29-1 and J is TRBJ1-4; maybe TRBD1 (5 bases). Germline V lookup: CDR1 SQVTM, CDR2 ANQGSEA. The CDR3 is made up of 14 amino acids. The germline V and J ends were trimmed by 2 bases and 2 bases, with 9 bases remaining between them. CDR3 nucleotide sequence: TGCAGCGTTGAAATTCAGGGTACTAATGAAAAACTGTTTTTT. Protein product: CSVEIQGTNEKLFF. Complete variable domain (other parts from reference TRBV29-1 and TRBJ1-4): SAVISQKPSRDICQRGTSLTIQCQVDSQVTMMFWYRQQPGQSLTLIATANQGSEATYESGFVIDKFPISRPNLTFSTLTVSNMSPEDSSIYLCSVEIQGTNEKLFFGSGTQLSVL.

The chain carries TRBV5-1 and TRBJ2-1; TRBD2 matches at 12 bases. The CDR3 consists of 17 residues. Germline V gives CDR1 SGHRS, CDR2 YFSETQ. After removal of 0 bases from V and 8 bases from J, the junction contained 9 bases not matched to a gene. The CDR3 bases are TGCGCCAGCAGCTTGGTTACCGGGACTAGCGGGCCGGATGAGCAGTTCTTC. Its translation: CASSLVTGTSGPDEQFF.

The rearrangement uses TRBV7-9 and TRBJ2-3, with D tentatively TRBD1 (7 bases). This CDR3 has 16 residues. The V gene lost 4 bases and the J gene lost 4 bases, with 18 bases spanning the gap. CDR1 and CDR2 from the germline V gene are SEHNR and FQNEAQ (reference sequence). For the CDR3, the DNA is TGTGCCAGCAGCTCCACAGGGGCGGGATACGCAGATACGCAGTATTTT. Amino acids: CASSSTGAGYADTQYF.

This clone showed up just once. The V gene is TRBV13, the J gene TRBJ1-4; D call uncertain. Germline V gene sequence: CDR1 PRHDT, CDR2 FYEKMQ (reference sequence). Trimming left V 4 bases short and J 3 bases short, with 6 bases between. The length of the CDR3 is 13 residues. CDR3: CASSSRANEKLFF. In nucleotides, the CDR3 is TGTGCCAGCAGCTCGAGAGCTAATGAAAAACTGTTTTTT.